This T cell receptor beta chain derives from a study of blood T cell repertoires in COVID-19. For the study at large: The study drew acute and convalescent COVID-19 samples from the United States, Italy and Spain. The cDNA or gDNA used as material had been derived from T cells, B-cell-depleted T cells, or PBMCs.

This CDR3 spans 14 amino acids. Trimming removed 4 bases from V and 3 bases from J; junction bases left unmatched: 4. Germline-derived CDR1 and CDR2 are LNHNV and YYDKDF (reference sequence). This clone showed up just a few times. In the authors' workflow: How many nucleated cells were present was estimated from reference gene primer amplification. The data were produced by immunoSEQ multiplex PCR, yet TCRdb's version contains in-frame clones alone and is incomplete. V and J calls and clone size follow that table, whereas D and trimming were derived from the DNA. The sample yields approximately 190,000 clones, roughly four fifths seen once.

This TCR derives from a man younger than 40 with active or convalescent COVID-19. The chain combines TRBV15 with TRBJ2-7, with 9 positions matching TRBD2. Sequencing input: peripheral blood. In nucleotides, the CDR3 is TGTGCCACCAGCACTAGCGGGAACGGCTACGAGCAGTACTTC. Translating it yields CATSTSGNGYEQYF.